This is a list of T cell receptor beta chains from one sample in a study of Ad26.COV2.S vaccination and SARS-CoV-2 variants. Generated by immunoSEQ multiplex PCR, the TCRdb table keeps only in-frame clones and is missing some. The table includes hundreds of thousands of clones, approximately 84% detected once. The source material was peripheral blood, sampled in a trial of Ad26.COV2.S vaccine versus placebo. The receptor set was obtained from a person aged 18-65 years who received the Ad26.COV2.S COVID-19 vaccine or a placebo. Both conserved end residues are part of each CDR3. A D gene is named only where the DNA matches it firmly. Clone size is shown for a subset of rows, as once, few, many or a class of expanded clone.

V gene: TRBV2; clone size: .; D gene: TRBD2; J gene: TRBJ2-1; CDR3 DNA: TGTGCCAGCAGCCCAGGGACTAGCGGGAGGGGGAACTCCTTTTTGGAGCAGTTCTTC; CDR3 protein: CASSPGTSGRGNSFLEQFF
V gene: TRBV7-2; clone size: .; D gene: .; J gene: TRBJ2-5; CDR3 DNA: TGTGCCAGCAGCATACGGGGATCCCGGACCCAGTACTTC; CDR3 protein: CASSIRGSRTQYF
V gene: TRBV25-1; clone size: .; D gene: .; J gene: TRBJ2-7; CDR3 DNA: TGTGCCAGCAGTGAATCTGGCTACGAGCAGTACTTC; CDR3 protein: CASSESGYEQYF
V gene: TRBV6-2/TRBV6-3; clone size: .; D gene: .; J gene: TRBJ2-7; CDR3 DNA: TGTGCCAGCAGTTACCGCGGGGGCAGGGACTACGAGCAGTACTTC; CDR3 protein: CASSYRGGRDYEQYF
V gene: TRBV6-2/TRBV6-3; clone size: once; D gene: TRBD1; J gene: TRBJ1-2; CDR3 DNA: TGTGCCAGCAGCCCCGGGACAGACTACTATGGCTACACCTTC; CDR3 protein: CASSPGTDYYGYTF
V gene: TRBV11-2; clone size: once; D gene: TRBD1; J gene: TRBJ2-5; CDR3 DNA: TGTGCCAGCAGCGGATTACGGACAGGACAAGAGACCCAGTACTTC; CDR3 protein: CASSGLRTGQETQYF
V gene: TRBV20-1; clone size: .; D gene: TRBD2; J gene: TRBJ2-5; CDR3 DNA: TGCAGTGCTAGTTATAGCCCGGGGGGACTGTCCGAGACCCAGTACTTC; CDR3 protein: CSASYSPGGLSETQYF
V gene: TRBV3-1/TRBV3-2; clone size: .; D gene: TRBD1; J gene: TRBJ1-6; CDR3 DNA: TGTGCCAGCAGCCCAAGGACAGGGGGAAATTCACCCCTCCACTTT; CDR3 protein: CASSPRTGGNSPLHF
V gene: TRBV27; clone size: .; D gene: .; J gene: TRBJ2-7; CDR3 DNA: TGTGCCAGCCAACGGACGGGACTTACCTACGAGCAGTACTTC; CDR3 protein: CASQRTGLTYEQYF
V gene: TRBV30; clone size: .; D gene: .; J gene: TRBJ2-7; CDR3 DNA: TGTGCCTGGAGTGGGGGGGCAGGGTCCCACGAGCAGTACTTC; CDR3 protein: CAWSGGAGSHEQYF
V gene: TRBV6-1; clone size: few; D gene: .; J gene: TRBJ2-3; CDR3 DNA: TGTGCCAGCAGTGAAGGTTCTTCAGGGCGCACAGATACGCAGTATTTT; CDR3 protein: CASSEGSSGRTDTQYF
V gene: TRBV28; clone size: .; D gene: TRBD1; J gene: TRBJ2-7; CDR3 DNA: TGTGCCAGCAGTTTGGGGACAGGCGAGTCCTACGAGCAGTACTTC; CDR3 protein: CASSLGTGESYEQYF
V gene: TRBV4-1; clone size: .; D gene: .; J gene: TRBJ2-6; CDR3 DNA: TGCGCCAGCAGCCCGTTTGGTTCTGGGGCCAACGTCCTGACTTTC; CDR3 protein: CASSPFGSGANVLTF
V gene: TRBV19; clone size: few; D gene: TRBD2; J gene: TRBJ2-3; CDR3 DNA: TGTGCCAGTAGTATGCGGGAGAGCACAGATACGCAGTATTTT; CDR3 protein: CASSMRESTDTQYF
V gene: TRBV5-1; clone size: .; D gene: .; J gene: TRBJ1-3; CDR3 DNA: TGCGCCAGCAGCCTCGGTGGTTGGGTCCTTGGAAACACCATATATTTT; CDR3 protein: CASSLGGWVLGNTIYF
V gene: TRBV5-4; clone size: once; D gene: .; J gene: TRBJ2-7; CDR3 DNA: TGTGCCAGCAGCTGGCAGGGATCAACCTACGAGCAGTACTTC; CDR3 protein: CASSWQGSTYEQYF
V gene: TRBV11-3; clone size: .; D gene: .; J gene: TRBJ2-7; CDR3 DNA: TGTGCCAGCAGCCCCCTAGGGGGGCCCTATTACGAGCAGTACTTC; CDR3 protein: CASSPLGGPYYEQYF
V gene: TRBV4-1; clone size: .; D gene: .; J gene: TRBJ2-1; CDR3 DNA: TGCGCCAGCAGCTCACTATCAGGGAGGAGGGAGACCTACAATGAGCAGTTCTTC; CDR3 protein: CASSSLSGRRETYNEQFF
V gene: TRBV19; clone size: .; D gene: TRBD2; J gene: TRBJ2-4; CDR3 DNA: TGTGCCAGTAGTATAGAGGGCAGGGAGGGAAACATTCAGTACTTC; CDR3 protein: CASSIEGREGNIQYF
V gene: TRBV20-1; clone size: .; D gene: TRBD1; J gene: TRBJ1-5; CDR3 DNA: TGCAGTGCTAGTGATGGGACAGGGAGCAATCAGCCCCAGCATTTT; CDR3 protein: CSASDGTGSNQPQHF
V gene: TRBV24-1; clone size: .; D gene: TRBD1; J gene: TRBJ2-7; CDR3 DNA: TGTGCCACCAGTGATCCAGGACAGGGGGCCGGCGAGCAGTACTTC; CDR3 protein: CATSDPGQGAGEQYF
V gene: TRBV5-4; clone size: .; D gene: TRBD1; J gene: TRBJ1-2; CDR3 DNA: TGTGCCAGCAGCTTTCACAGGGGGACCTATGGCTACACCTTC; CDR3 protein: CASSFHRGTYGYTF
V gene: TRBV7-9; clone size: .; D gene: .; J gene: TRBJ1-5; CDR3 DNA: TGTGCCAGCAGCTTAGCGACCTTGGGGGGCGGCAATCAGCCCCAGCATTTT; CDR3 protein: CASSLATLGGGNQPQHF
V gene: TRBV6-5; clone size: .; D gene: .; J gene: TRBJ2-2; CDR3 DNA: TGTGCCAGCAATCGCTTTGGCGGGGAGCTGTTTTTT; CDR3 protein: CASNRFGGELFF
V gene: TRBV5-1; clone size: .; D gene: TRBD2; J gene: TRBJ2-3; CDR3 DNA: TGCGCCAGCCGATTAAGAGCGGGAGGCACAGATACGCAGTATTTT; CDR3 protein: CASRLRAGGTDTQYF
V gene: TRBV6-2/TRBV6-3; clone size: .; D gene: .; J gene: TRBJ1-1; CDR3 DNA: TGTGCCAGCAGCTGGGGGGGCTTCACTGAAGCTTTCTTT; CDR3 protein: CASSWGGFTEAFF
V gene: TRBV3-1/TRBV3-2; clone size: .; D gene: TRBD2; J gene: TRBJ2-2; CDR3 DNA: TGTGCCAGCAGCCACCTCCGGGGGACTAGCGGGAGTGGTGGGGAGCTGTTTTTT; CDR3 protein: CASSHLRGTSGSGGELFF
V gene: TRBV4-3; clone size: few; D gene: TRBD2; J gene: TRBJ2-1; CDR3 DNA: TGCGCCAGCAGCCAGATATCGGGACTAATCCATGAGCAGTTCTTC; CDR3 protein: CASSQISGLIHEQFF
V gene: TRBV3-1/TRBV3-2; clone size: .; D gene: .; J gene: TRBJ2-7; CDR3 DNA: TGTGCCAGCAGCCAAGTTGGGGCAGGGTCCTACGAGCAGTACTTC; CDR3 protein: CASSQVGAGSYEQYF
V gene: TRBV5-1; clone size: .; D gene: .; J gene: TRBJ1-1; CDR3 DNA: TGCGCCAGCAGCCCCCTCCAAGGGGCACTTGAAGCTTTCTTT; CDR3 protein: CASSPLQGALEAFF
V gene: TRBV25-1; clone size: .; D gene: TRBD1; J gene: TRBJ2-7; CDR3 DNA: TGTGCCAGCAGGGGGAACACCGGGACAGGGCGCTACGAGCAGTACTTC; CDR3 protein: CASRGNTGTGRYEQYF
V gene: TRBV7-2; clone size: .; D gene: .; J gene: TRBJ2-5; CDR3 DNA: TGTGCCAGCAAACCGGGAGCTAGTAGGGAGACCCAGTACTTC; CDR3 protein: CASKPGASRETQYF
V gene: TRBV27; clone size: .; D gene: TRBD1; J gene: TRBJ1-1; CDR3 DNA: TGTGCCAGCAGTTTGACAGGGACGAACACTGAAGCTTTCTTT; CDR3 protein: CASSLTGTNTEAFF
V gene: TRBV14; clone size: .; D gene: .; J gene: TRBJ2-5; CDR3 DNA: TGTGCCAGCAGCCCCCTTGGCGGGAAAGAGACCCAGTACTTC; CDR3 protein: CASSPLGGKETQYF
V gene: TRBV19; clone size: .; D gene: .; J gene: TRBJ2-5; CDR3 DNA: TGTGCCAGTAGTATAGTCTATCTCCAAGAGACCCAGTACTTC; CDR3 protein: CASSIVYLQETQYF
V gene: TRBV7-7; clone size: .; D gene: .; J gene: TRBJ2-3; CDR3 DNA: TGTGCTAGCAGCTTATCCCGAGGTGGGGCAGATACGCAGTATTTT; CDR3 protein: CASSLSRGGADTQYF
V gene: TRBV3-1/TRBV3-2; clone size: .; D gene: .; J gene: TRBJ1-3; CDR3 DNA: TGTGCCAGCAGCCAGGGACACACCATATATTTT; CDR3 protein: CASSQGHTIYF
V gene: TRBV7-2; clone size: .; D gene: .; J gene: TRBJ2-7; CDR3 DNA: TGTGCCAGCAGCTTGGTAACGCGGGGACCCTCCTACGAGCAGTACTTC; CDR3 protein: CASSLVTRGPSYEQYF
V gene: TRBV4-3; clone size: once; D gene: .; J gene: TRBJ1-1; CDR3 DNA: TGCGCCAGCAGTCAACAGGGTTGGGACACTGAAGCTTTCTTT; CDR3 protein: CASSQQGWDTEAFF
V gene: TRBV5-5; clone size: .; D gene: .; J gene: TRBJ1-6; CDR3 DNA: TGTGCCAGCAGCTTGCCCGGACCTCTAAATTCACCCCTCCACTTT; CDR3 protein: CASSLPGPLNSPLHF
V gene: TRBV7-8; clone size: once; D gene: TRBD1; J gene: TRBJ1-4; CDR3 DNA: TGTGCCAGCAGCGGATGGACAGGGGGTGATGAAAAACTGTTTTTT; CDR3 protein: CASSGWTGGDEKLFF
V gene: TRBV7-9; clone size: .; D gene: TRBD1; J gene: TRBJ1-2; CDR3 DNA: TGTGCCAGCAGCCACCGGGACAGGCTGGAAGGCTACACCTTC; CDR3 protein: CASSHRDRLEGYTF
V gene: TRBV28; clone size: .; D gene: TRBD1; J gene: TRBJ1-3; CDR3 DNA: TGTGCCAGCAGTTTCGGGACAGTCTTGGATTTT; CDR3 protein: CASSFGTVLDF
V gene: TRBV7-2; clone size: .; D gene: TRBD1; J gene: TRBJ2-1; CDR3 DNA: TGTGCCAGCAGCCCCGACAGGGTCTCCTACAATGAGCAGTTCTTC; CDR3 protein: CASSPDRVSYNEQFF
V gene: TRBV7-2; clone size: .; D gene: TRBD2; J gene: TRBJ2-1; CDR3 DNA: TGTGCCAGCAGCTTATACGGGGGGGCGTACAATGAGCAGTTCTTC; CDR3 protein: CASSLYGGAYNEQFF
V gene: TRBV3-1/TRBV3-2; clone size: .; D gene: TRBD1; J gene: TRBJ2-3; CDR3 DNA: TGTGCCAGCAGCCTACCCGGACAGGGAGTTACAGATACGCAGTATTTT; CDR3 protein: CASSLPGQGVTDTQYF
V gene: TRBV7-9; clone size: .; D gene: .; J gene: TRBJ2-5; CDR3 DNA: TGTGCCAGCAGCCCGTGGTGGGCTCAAGAGACCCAGTACTTC; CDR3 protein: CASSPWWAQETQYF